One sample yielded the 27 T cell receptor beta chains listed below, sequenced in a study of Ad26.COV2.S vaccination and SARS-CoV-2 variants. The treatment is: some 20 received Ad26.COV2.S at low or high dose, single or two shots; 5 received placebo; per-sample allocation not given. After the first vaccine or placebo injection, samples were drawn on day 63. Using immunoSEQ multiplex PCR, the repertoire was profiled, and TCRdb retains in-frame clones only, with some absent. The sample contains just over 350,000 clones, roughly 85% of which appear only once. The sequencing used peripheral blood, collected in a trial of Ad26.COV2.S vaccine versus placebo. The receptor set was obtained from a person aged 18-60 years who received the Ad26.COV2.S COVID-19 vaccine or a placebo.

The V call is TRBV27, the J call TRBJ2-2, with D possibly matching TRBD2 (6 bases). Germline V gene sequence: CDR1 MNHEY, CDR2 SMNVEV (reference sequence). CDR3 size: 16 residues. Trimming removed 8 bases at V and 2 bases at J, with 18 bases between. The CDR3 nucleotides are TGTGCCAGCCACTTTGCCGGGACTCGCAACACCGGGGAGCTGTTTTTT. Translation: CASHFAGTRNTGELFF.

The table lists this clone with many counts. This rearrangement joins TRBV6-1 to TRBJ2-7; TRBD1 might be the D (6 bases). The germline CDR1 and CDR2 sequences are MNHNS and SASEGT. The CDR3 covers 16 residues. Trimming removed 4 bases from V and 1 base from J, with 17 bases in between. The CDR3 DNA reads as TGTGCCAGCAGTGCGCCAGCCGCCAGGGGATCCTACGAGCAGTACTTC. It is translated as CASSAPAARGSYEQYF.

This chain's CDR3 is CASSQPTSGLVPSYNEQFF. The CDR3 DNA reads TGTGCCAGCAGCCAACCGACTAGCGGGCTCGTTCCCTCCTACAATGAGCAGTTCTTC. This chain connects TRBV11-2 to TRBJ2-1; 10 bases are a match to TRBD2. The germline V gene encodes CDR1 SGHAT and CDR2 FQNNGV. Trimming removed 5 bases from V and 0 bases from J; junction bases left unmatched: 13. CDR3 length: 19 amino acids.

The chain carries TRBV7-9 and TRBJ1-4; 7 bases agree with TRBD1. Unmatched junction bases numbered 9, after V lost 3 bases and J lost 2 bases. Germline CDR1 reads SEHNR; CDR2 reads FQNEAQ (reference sequence). The CDR3 extends over 17 amino acids. The CDR3 spells CASSFGQTGITNEKLFF. The CDR3 nucleotides are TGTGCCAGCAGCTTCGGGCAGACAGGGATTACTAATGAAAAACTGTTTTTT.

V is TRBV4-1 and J is TRBJ1-3; D is undetermined. CDR1 and CDR2 (germline): MGHRA, YSYEKL. The CDR3 consists of 15 residues. Trimming took off 0 bases at V and 5 bases at J, with 11 bases between the two ends. DNA of the CDR3: TGCGCCAGCAGCCAAGAAGGCCAACCCCGAAACACCATATATTTT. Protein: CASSQEGQPRNTIYF.

The V gene is TRBV6-5, the J gene TRBJ2-3, with D hard to call. V lost 0 bases and J lost 0, with 7 bases in between. This CDR3 has 15 residues. The germline gives CDR1 MNHEY, CDR2 SVGAGI. This CDR3 is CASSYSLVSTDTQYF. CDR3 bases: TGTGCCAGCAGTTACTCTCTAGTTAGCACAGATACGCAGTATTTT.

The chain recombines TRBV9 with TRBJ1-1, with D perhaps TRBD1 (6 bases). This CDR3 region has 14 residues. Trimming left V 2 bases short and J 3 bases short, with 11 bases between. Per the germline V gene, CDR1 is SGDLS and CDR2 is YYNGEE. The CDR3 sequence is CASSVLGGDTEAFF. For the CDR3, the DNA is TGTGCCAGCAGCGTCCTCGGGGGCGACACTGAAGCTTTCTTT.

The chain employs TRBV27 and TRBJ2-1; 8 bases align to TRBD1. The V segment lost 7 bases and the J segment 7 bases; nucleotides outside the gene matches: 15. Germline-derived CDR1 and CDR2 are MNHEY and SMNVEV (reference sequence). This CDR3 is 16 amino acids long. The DNA of the CDR3 is TGTGCCAGCACTTTGGGGCAGGGGGCCATGGGGAATGAGCAGTTCTTC. Encoded protein: CASTLGQGAMGNEQFF.

V is TRBV6-5 and J is TRBJ1-1; D unresolved. Germline lookup yields CDR1 MNHEY and CDR2 SVGAGI. This CDR3 comprises 13 residues. V dropped 7 bases and J dropped 4 bases, with 13 bases sitting between them. CDR3 residues: CASNFNWGTEAFF. Written as DNA, the CDR3 is TGTGCCAGCAACTTTAATTGGGGCACTGAAGCTTTCTTT.

In this sample, this clone turned up once. The V call is TRBV4-3, the J call TRBJ2-2; D is ambiguous. V lost 0 bases to trimming and J lost 0 bases, with 8 bases between them. CDR3 length: 16 residues. The germline gives CDR1 LGHNA, CDR2 YSLEER. The CDR3 coding sequence is TGCGCCAGCAGCCAAGAGTACCCCTCGAACACCGGGGAGCTGTTTTTT. Translation: CASSQEYPSNTGELFF.

The chain links TRBV24-1 to TRBJ2-7, with D perhaps given as TRBD1 or TRBD2 (7 bases each). CDR1 and CDR2 from the germline V gene are KGHDR and SFDVKD. With 7 bases removed from V and 0 bases from J, the gap between germline ends came to 15 bases. The CDR3 extends over 15 amino acids. The DNA of the CDR3 is TGTGCCACCAGCTCGTCAGGGGGGGCCTCCTACGAGCAGTACTTC. Its translation is CATSSSGGASYEQYF.

The CDR3 DNA sequence: TGTGCCATCAGCAGCGTGTCTCCAGGCGTCAATCAGCCCCAGCATTTT. This gives the protein CAISSVSPGVNQPQHF. J is TRBJ1-5 and V is TRBV10-3; unclear D gene. Germline V gives CDR1 ENHRY, CDR2 SYGVKD. CDR3 size: 16 residues. Trimming removed 6 bases at V and 3 bases at J, with 18 bases between.

This clone was observed once. The V gene is TRBV3-1 (or the pseudogene TRBV3-2), the J gene TRBJ1-5, with D tentatively TRBD1 (5 bases). Trimming left V 0 bases short and J 0 bases short, with 15 bases between. CDR1 is LGHDT and CDR2 is YNNKEL in the germline V gene (reference sequence). The CDR3 runs to 18 residues. CDR3 region: CASSQDISGYGSNQPQHF. CDR3 nucleotide sequence: TGTGCCAGCAGCCAAGATATCTCAGGGTACGGTAGCAATCAGCCCCAGCATTTT.

The J gene is TRBJ1-1, the V gene TRBV6-5, with D possibly matching TRBD1 (6 bases). The V end lost 6 bases, the J end lost 3 bases, and 17 bases lay between the germline ends. Germline V gives CDR1 MNHEY, CDR2 SVGAGI. There are 15 residues in the CDR3. The CDR3 sequence: CASRPTYRADTEAFF. CDR3 DNA sequence: TGTGCCAGCAGACCTACGTACAGGGCGGACACTGAAGCTTTCTTT.

The chain recombines TRBV25-1 with TRBJ1-4; maybe TRBD1 (5 bases). This CDR3 region has 13 residues. CDR1 is MGHDK, CDR2 SYGVNS, per germline. V dropped 8 bases and J dropped 6 bases, with 13 bases sitting between them. In DNA, the CDR3 is TGTGCCAGCGGCATCGGGGGGGATGAAAAACTGTTTTTT. Translating it yields CASGIGGDEKLFF.

This clone has just a few counts. The gene calls are TRBV6-5 and TRBJ2-1; D gene ambiguous. The CDR3 length is 13 residues. Germline V gene sequence: CDR1 MNHEY, CDR2 SVGAGI. Between the trimmed V and J ends, which lost 6 bases and 0 bases, there was a span of 6 bases. The CDR3 spells CASRGYSYNEQFF. CDR3 bases: TGTGCCAGCAGAGGGTACTCCTACAATGAGCAGTTCTTC.

The CDR3 spells CASSPGQGAGTQYF. DNA for the CDR3: TGTGCCAGCAGCCCGGGACAGGGGGCTGGGACCCAGTACTTC. V and J are TRBV11-3 and TRBJ2-5; 12 bases line up with TRBD1. Losses at the gene ends were 5 bases for V and 7 bases for J; bases not matched to a gene: 5. Germline V lookup: CDR1 SGHNT, CDR2 YENEEA. The CDR3 spans 14 residues. The variable domain in full, completed from reference TRBV11-3 and TRBJ2-5, reads EAGVVQSPRYKIIEKKQPVAFWCNPISGHNTLYWYLQNLGQGPELLIRYENEEAVDDSQLPKDRFSAERLKGVDSTLKIQPAELGDSAVYLCASSPGQGAGTQYFGPGTRLLVL.

This clone turned up a few times. V gene TRBV10-1 combines with J gene TRBJ2-5; D perhaps matches TRBD2 (5 bases). V was cut by 5 bases and J by 7 bases, with 5 bases left in between. The CDR3 length is 10 residues. Germline V lookup: CDR1 WNHNN, CDR2 SYGVQD (reference sequence). The CDR3 DNA follows: TGCGCCAGCAGTCGGGGGACCCAGTACTTC. This gives the protein CASSRGTQYF.

The CDR3, as DNA: TGTGCCAGCAGCGAAACTAGCGGGGGCCCGTACGAGCAGTTCTTC. Residues: CASSETSGGPYEQFF. V and J are TRBV2 and TRBJ2-1; 11 nucleotides line up with TRBD2. V lost 6 bases and J lost 10; bases outside the gene matches: 11. Looked up from germline, CDR1 is SNHLY and CDR2 is FYNNEI. This CDR3 has 15 amino acids.

J is TRBJ1-3 and V is TRBV19, with D possibly TRBD1 on 5 matching bases. The V end was cut by 5 bases, the J end by 4 bases, with 9 bases between. The CDR3 is made up of 13 amino acids. Per the germline V gene, CDR1 is LNHDA and CDR2 is SQIVND (reference sequence). The CDR3 spells CASSPGLGNTIYF. CDR3 coding DNA: TGTGCCAGTAGTCCAGGGCTAGGAAACACCATATATTTT. The whole variable domain, remainder taken from reference TRBV19 and TRBJ1-3, is DGGITQSPKYLFRKEGQNVTLSCEQNLNHDAMYWYRQDPGQGLRLIYYSQIVNDFQKGDIAEGYSVSREKKESFPLTVTSAQKNPTAFYLCASSPGLGNTIYFGEGSWLTVV.

The J gene is TRBJ2-7, the V gene TRBV19; 9 bases fit TRBD1. The CDR3 is 14 amino acids. V lost 4 bases and J lost 3; bases outside the gene matches: 4. CDR1 LNHDA and CDR2 SQIVND come from the germline V gene (reference sequence). DNA for the CDR3: TGTGCCAGTAGTACAACAGGGGGCGGCTACGAGCAGTACTTC. This encodes CASSTTGGGYEQYF.

V usage is TRBV6-5 and J usage is TRBJ1-3; D perhaps matches TRBD1 (6 bases). The length of the CDR3 is 15 residues. Trimming shortened V by 2 bases and J by 3 bases, and 11 bases separated the two germline ends. Germline V lookup: CDR1 MNHEY, CDR2 SVGAGI. The chain's CDR3 is CASSYGAGVGNTIYF. The CDR3 DNA follows: TGTGCCAGCAGTTACGGGGCAGGGGTTGGAAACACCATATATTTT.

V usage is TRBV28 and J usage is TRBJ1-4, with D perhaps TRBD1 (6 bases). CDR3 length: 15 residues. Trimming took off 3 bases at V and 2 bases at J, with 10 bases between the two ends. Germline V gives CDR1 MDHEN, CDR2 SYDVKM. The DNA of the CDR3 is TGTGCCAGCAGTTTTCGAACAGGGACTAATGAAAAACTGTTTTTT. It is translated as CASSFRTGTNEKLFF.

V usage is TRBV10-1 and J usage is TRBJ1-1, with D maybe TRBD1 (5 bases). CDR1 and CDR2 (germline): WNHNN, SYGVQD (reference sequence). This CDR3 region has 14 residues. V gave up 8 bases and J gave up 0 bases, with 13 bases separating them. In nucleotides, the CDR3 is TGCGCCAGCTCTCCTCGACAGATGAACACTGAAGCTTTCTTT. Its protein product is CASSPRQMNTEAFF.

This CDR3 reads CASRRDRVTEAFF. CDR3 nucleotide sequence: TGTGCCAGCAGACGGGACAGGGTCACTGAAGCTTTCTTT. The V gene is TRBV27, the J gene TRBJ1-1; 9 bases are shared with TRBD1. The CDR3 has 13 residues. V lost 6 bases and J lost 4; bases outside the gene matches: 3. Looked up from germline, CDR1 is MNHEY and CDR2 is SMNVEV (reference sequence).

The chain has TRBV9 and TRBJ2-3; TRBD2 aligns across 10 bases. CDR3 size: 16 residues. Germline V CDR1 and CDR2: SGDLS, YYNGEE. Unmatched junction bases numbered 7, after V lost 5 bases and J lost 1 base. CDR3 sequence reads: CASSSLAGAGTDTQYF. Here the CDR3 DNA reads TGTGCCAGCAGTTCTCTAGCGGGGGCGGGCACAGATACGCAGTATTTT.

The chain joins TRBV2 to TRBJ1-1; no reliable D call. Germline V gene lookup returns CDR1 SNHLY and CDR2 FYNNEI. The CDR3 runs to 14 residues. V lost 5 bases, J lost 4 bases, and 14 bases lay in between. CDR3 DNA sequence: TGTGCCAGCAGTTTCTCCCTACTTGGCACTGAAGCTTTCTTT. Its translation: CASSFSLLGTEAFF.